The present T cell receptor (beta chain) was sequenced within a study of shared clonotypes between healthy human individuals. Terminally differentiated effector memory CD45RA+ cells were excluded by CCR7 positive selection of CD45RO-negative cells. In germline, CDR1 is SGDLS, CDR2 YYNGEE. The CDR3 contains 14 residues. Unmatched junction bases numbered 4, after V lost 2 bases and J lost 5 bases. Only in-frame clones appear in the TCRdb table, and some are missing; sequencing was by immunoSEQ multiplex PCR. Seen here are under 2,000,000 clones, about 95% observed once, and the top ten hold under 1.5%.

This chain joins TRBV9 and TRBJ1-2; 9 nucleotides line up with TRBD1. The sequenced sample consisted of naive CD8+ T cells sorted from blood. The clonotype was recovered from a man aged 18 to 30 in good health. The CDR3 loop is CASSVDRGGYGYTF. The CDR3 DNA is TGTGCCAGCAGCGTGGACAGGGGTGGTTATGGCTACACCTTC.